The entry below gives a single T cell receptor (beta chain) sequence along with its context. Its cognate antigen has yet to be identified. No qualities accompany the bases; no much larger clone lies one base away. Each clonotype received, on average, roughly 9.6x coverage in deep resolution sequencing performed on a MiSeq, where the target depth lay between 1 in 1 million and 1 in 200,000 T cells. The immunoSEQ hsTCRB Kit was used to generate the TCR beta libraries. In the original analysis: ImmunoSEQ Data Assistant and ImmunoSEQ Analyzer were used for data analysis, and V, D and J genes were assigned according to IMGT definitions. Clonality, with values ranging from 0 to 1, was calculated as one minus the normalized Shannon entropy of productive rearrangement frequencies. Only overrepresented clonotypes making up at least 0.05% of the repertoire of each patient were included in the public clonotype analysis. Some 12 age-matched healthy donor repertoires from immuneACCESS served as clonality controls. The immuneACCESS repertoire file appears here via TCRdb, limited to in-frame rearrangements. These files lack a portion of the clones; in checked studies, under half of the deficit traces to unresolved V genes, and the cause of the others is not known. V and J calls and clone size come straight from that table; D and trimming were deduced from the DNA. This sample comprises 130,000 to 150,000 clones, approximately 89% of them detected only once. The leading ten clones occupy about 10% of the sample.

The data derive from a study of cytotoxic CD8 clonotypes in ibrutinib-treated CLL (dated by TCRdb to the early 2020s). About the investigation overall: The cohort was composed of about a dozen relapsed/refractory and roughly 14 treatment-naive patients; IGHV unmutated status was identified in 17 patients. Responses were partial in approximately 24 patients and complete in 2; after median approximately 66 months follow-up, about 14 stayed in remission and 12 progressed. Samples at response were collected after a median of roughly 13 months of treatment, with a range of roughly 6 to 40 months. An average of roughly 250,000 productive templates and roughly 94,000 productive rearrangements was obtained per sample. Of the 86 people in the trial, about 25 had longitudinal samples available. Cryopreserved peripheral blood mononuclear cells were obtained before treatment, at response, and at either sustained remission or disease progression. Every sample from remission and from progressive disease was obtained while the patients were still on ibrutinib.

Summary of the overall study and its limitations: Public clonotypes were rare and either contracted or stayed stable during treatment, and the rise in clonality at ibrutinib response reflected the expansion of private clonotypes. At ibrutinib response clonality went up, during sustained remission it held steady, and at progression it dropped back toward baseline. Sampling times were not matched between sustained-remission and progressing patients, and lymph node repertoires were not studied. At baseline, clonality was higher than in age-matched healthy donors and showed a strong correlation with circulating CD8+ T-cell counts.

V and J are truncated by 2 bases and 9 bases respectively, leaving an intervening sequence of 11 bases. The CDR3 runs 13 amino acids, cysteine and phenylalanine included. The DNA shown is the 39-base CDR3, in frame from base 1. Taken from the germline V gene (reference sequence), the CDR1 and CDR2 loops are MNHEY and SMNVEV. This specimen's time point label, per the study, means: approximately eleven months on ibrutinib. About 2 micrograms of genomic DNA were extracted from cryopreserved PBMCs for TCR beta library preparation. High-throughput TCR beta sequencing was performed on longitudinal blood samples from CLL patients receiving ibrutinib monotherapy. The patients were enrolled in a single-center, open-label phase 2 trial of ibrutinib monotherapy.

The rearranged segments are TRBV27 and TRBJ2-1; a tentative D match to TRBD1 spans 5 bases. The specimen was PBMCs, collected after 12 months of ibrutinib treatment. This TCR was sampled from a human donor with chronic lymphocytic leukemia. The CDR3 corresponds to CASSLNRRGEQFF. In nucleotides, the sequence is TGTGCCAGCAGTTTAAACAGGAGAGGTGAGCAGTTCTTC.